Listed here are 10 T cell receptor beta chains from one sample, sequenced in a study of blood T cells in healthy people across ages. For the second PCR, which ran for about 6 to 11 cycles, a sample-barcoded 5' primer and a J-beta primer mix were used. TCRdb reanalysed the 5' RACE reads using MiXCR and keeps one entry per CDR3 protein. The sample carries 500,000 to 700,000 distinct CDR3 sequences, 25% to 30% recorded once. Sequenced input: blood. These TCRs come from a woman at least 80 years old in good health.

The chain recombines TRBV6-2 or TRBV6-3 with TRBJ2-7; 14 nucleotides line up with TRBD2. This CDR3 has 17 residues. The junction had 8 bases not matched to a gene; V was cut back by 7 bases and J by 0 bases. Germline CDR1 reads MNHEY; CDR2 reads SVGEGT. The CDR3 DNA is TGTGCCAGCAAAACCCACGGACTAGCGGGAGGCTCCTACGAGCAGTACTTC. Translated: CASKTHGLAGGSYEQYF.

About this clonotype itself: A junction boundary mismatches the germline segment, possibly from a read error. This rearrangement joins TRBV7-9 to TRBJ1-1, with D unclear. CDR1 and CDR2 from the germline V gene are SEHNR and FQNEAQ (reference sequence). The CDR3 runs to 13 residues. The DNA for the CDR3 is TGTACCAGCAGCTTTCTAGGGTCCTCTGAAGCTTTCTTT. Translating gives CTSSFLGSSEAFF.

This clonotype was recorded at least ten times. The chain employs TRBV6-6 and TRBJ2-7; possible D gene TRBD2, 7 bases. The CDR3 is 16 residues long. CDR1 and CDR2 from the germline V gene are MNHNY and SVGAGI (reference sequence). V lost 7 bases and J lost 6, with 25 bases in between. CDR3 in DNA: TGTGCCAGCACCAAGGGGGGGGGCATATCGGCTATCGAGCAGTACTTC. Translating it yields CASTKGGGISAIEQYF.

The chain uses TRBV4-1 and TRBJ1-2, with D hard to call. CDR1 and CDR2 from the germline V gene are MGHRA and YSYEKL. CDR3 size: 13 residues. Deletions cut 0 bases from V and 6 bases from J, with 8 bases between. CDR3 coding DNA: TGCGCCAGCAGCCAAGACTGGAGGGATGGCTACACCTTC. The encoded protein is CASSQDWRDGYTF.

This clonotype was counted a few times. The V and J genes are TRBV4-3 and TRBJ1-1; D perhaps matches TRBD1 (6 bases). The germline V gene encodes CDR1 LGHNA and CDR2 YSLEER. V lost 4 bases and J 5 bases, leaving 20 bases between the germline ends. CDR3 length equals 16 residues. The CDR3 sequence is CASSRRRGGAGTEAFF. The CDR3 coding sequence is TGCGCCAGCAGCCGAAGACGGGGGGGCGCAGGAACTGAAGCTTTCTTT.

This clonotype was found a few times. This rearrangement joins TRBV12-3 or TRBV12-4 to TRBJ1-1; unclear D gene. CDR3 length: 14 residues. The V and J ends lost 2 bases and 6 bases respectively, with 13 bases between them. The CDR3 sequence is CASSLFGRGAEAFF. CDR3 DNA: TGTGCCAGCAGTTTATTTGGGCGTGGGGCTGAAGCTTTCTTT.

The chain recombines TRBV4-1 with TRBJ2-1; TRBD2 is a possible D gene (7 bases). Trimming cost V 6 bases and J 9 bases, with 15 bases left between them. The CDR3 loop spans 13 amino acids. CDR1 and CDR2 (germline): MGHRA, YSYEKL. The CDR3 loop reads CASSEQGGGEQFF. DNA of the CDR3: TGCGCCAGCAGTGAACAGGGAGGGGGTGAGCAGTTCTTC.

This clonotype was seen repeatedly, ten times or more. This rearrangement joins TRBV28 to TRBJ2-6; D is perhaps TRBD2 (5 bases). The ends were cut back, 5 bases at V and 3 bases at J, with 14 bases in the middle. Per germline, CDR1 MDHEN and CDR2 SYDVKM. The CDR3 has 16 residues. The CDR3 here is CASSQLLGSGANVLTF. The CDR3, as DNA: TGTGCCAGCAGTCAGCTCCTAGGGAGTGGGGCCAACGTCCTGACTTTC.

The rearrangement links TRBV20-1 to TRBJ2-5, with 7 bases lining up with TRBD1. The CDR3 totals 15 residues. V trimming: 2 bases; J trimming: 5 bases; junction bases outside the gene matches: 11. CDR1 and CDR2 (germline): DFQATT, SNEGSKA (reference sequence). CDR3 region: CSARRGGSGGETQYF. The CDR3 DNA follows: TGCAGTGCTAGAAGAGGGGGCTCCGGCGGGGAGACCCAGTACTTC.

This clonotype was found a few times. The chain joins TRBV19 to TRBJ2-1; TRBD2 agrees at 10 bases. The germline gives CDR1 LNHDA, CDR2 SQIVND (reference sequence). Trimming removed 5 bases from V and 1 base from J; junction bases left unmatched: 14. The CDR3 runs 19 residues. The CDR3 is CASSSRTSGGVGSYNEQFF. DNA of the CDR3: TGTGCCAGTAGTTCGAGGACTAGCGGAGGGGTCGGGTCCTACAATGAGCAGTTCTTC.